The entry below gives a single T cell receptor beta chain sequence along with its context. The clone's antigen remains unknown. Nothing much larger sits one base from this clone, and base qualities are not available. The CDR3 goes from the cysteine to the phenylalanine over 14 residues. Just CDR3 DNA is preserved here, 42 bases in frame from base 1. CDR1 is given as MGHRA and CDR2 as YSYEKL, both from the germline V gene. Trimmed from V: 4 bases; trimmed from J: 2 bases; junction bases lacking a gene match: 2. The sample belongs to a study of cytomegalovirus exposure and HLA in healthy donors listed by TCRdb under 2017. For context, the study as a whole: In an earlier analysis of under 750 of the donors, approximately 260 Gb of sequence data and 95 million to 130 million unique TCR beta sequences from about 180 million T cells were reported. A separate validation cohort of 100 to 150 different subjects was used in addition to the roughly 670-subject first cohort. Typing coverage varied by locus: about 620-640 donors for A, B, C, DRB1 and DQB1; under 550 for DQA1; about 590 for DPA1; under 490 for DPB1. An earlier analysis of some 500 of the donors used high-throughput TCR beta sequencing to judge whether each TCR beta V gene segment behaved as functional or pseudogenic. To study patterns of TCR occurrence, a later analysis re-analyzed previously published TCR beta repertoires from 500 to 850 donors and added high-resolution HLA genotyping. A later genetic analysis used genome-wide SNP genotypes for about three fifths of the 666 donors, treating that subset as a discovery cohort. All discovery cohort repertoires had been generated on a single sequencing platform. The study aimed to test whether cataloging public T cell receptors could reveal signatures of past pathogen exposure. Rather than using new phenotypic data, the later analysis identified candidate immune exposures from TCR beta sequences and from how often those sequences occurred across donors. Approximately 310 gigabases of sequencing data and 78 million or so unique TCR sequences were included in an early release covering 500 to 750 HLA-typed donors. Alongside the repertoire data, information on donor age, sex, ethnicity and CMV serostatus was compiled. Both class I and class II loci were covered by HLA typing, at four-digit resolution. Of the roughly 410 genotyped donors, roughly 76% were placed in the genetic ancestry cluster associated with self-reported Caucasian donors. High-throughput TCR immunosequencing, statistical association of individual TCRs with disease status, and machine learning were combined to predict cytomegalovirus infection status. Several DR-DQ haplotypes were treated as single units for association and clustering because of strong linkage in the cohort. The study profiled the T cell repertoires of fewer than 850 subjects by immunosequencing and related them to cytomegalovirus serostatus. Among roughly 370 genotyped donors of the cohort, an average of 235,054 unique TCR beta nucleotide sequences were sequenced per donor, approximately 20% of them non-productive. Broader findings and caveats from the paper: Because HLA typing was unavailable for some donors at each locus, only the typed subset was used in association tests. When HLA alleles, especially DR and DQ, strongly co-occurred, TCR associations were difficult to assign to individual alleles. A cluster of highly shared sequence variants was judged likely to represent a technical artifact of the sequencing pipeline. The study listed 150 to 200 TCR beta chains as associated with cytomegalovirus. In a later analysis, several top co-occurrence clusters were reported to appear linked to parvovirus B19, influenza, CMV and Epstein-Barr virus. For the cohort, immune exposure information was limited to CMV serostatus. A later analysis found that HLA-associated TCR beta chains were more clonally expanded and had lower generation probabilities than equally common non-associated chains. Across donors, most TCR sequences were observed very rarely, whereas some public TCRs were present in many individuals. In an earlier analysis of around 600 of the donors, most TCR beta V segments were observed in productive rearrangements about 87% or about 30% of the time, broadly matching IMGT annotations. This cohort had only TCR beta chains sequenced, and the lack of alpha or paired-chain data limited which features could be detected. A few of the identified cytomegalovirus-associated TCR beta chains were confirmed in vitro to be specific for cytomegalovirus antigens. In a later genetic analysis, fewer N-insertions in productive TCRs were reported among donors in an Asian-associated ancestry cluster than the roughly 640-donor mean. A later genetic analysis associated a missense DCLRE1C variant with V-gene and J-gene trimming of TCR beta chains, and an independent cohort replicated the association. Some IMGT-functional V segments, including TRBV6-2 and TRBV6-3, could not be distinguished by the 87-base-pair reads and were therefore excluded. Specific HLA alleles were associated with 16,951 TCR beta sequences at a false discovery rate of 0.05 in a later analysis. According to a later analysis, most CMV-associated TCR beta chains appeared to be HLA-restricted, and the HLA associations seemed to be driven largely by CMV exposure. Cytomegalovirus status was reported to be diagnosed by the classifier with high specificity and sensitivity in both the original and validation cohorts. According to the authors, the approach could potentially be generalized to other disease states and immunological phenotypes. A further reported finding was that TCR beta sequences accurately predicted the HLA-A and HLA-B alleles for most subjects in the first cohort. In a later analysis, the rate of TCR association differed among HLA loci, with DRB1 alleles having the most associated TCRs and HLA-C alleles having the fewest. Because counts were too low, more than 15 rarely observed V segments, including chromosome 9 orphons, were left out of the earlier analysis of some 640 of the donors. Correlated functional status among segregating V segments might be attributable to linkage disequilibrium, but an unknown experimental factor could not be ruled out. Sequencing depth was assumed to be roughly uniform across donors in the presence/absence analyses, though that assumption may not hold.

The cohort comprised hundreds of healthy bone marrow donors. At the time of sampling, all cohort members were nominally healthy, though unrecorded immune exposures were likely present. The donor tested CMV seronegative and was one of the 352 seronegative cohort members. Every donor gave a peripheral blood sample, and the peripheral blood mononuclear cells from that sample were used for TCR beta sequencing. The Qiagen DNeasy Blood Extraction Kit was used to extract genomic DNA from the blood cell samples. The library relied on the immunoSEQ multiplex PCR assay. For the multiplex PCR, a mixture combining 60 forward primers for TCR Vbeta segments and 13 reverse primers for TCR Jbeta segments was used. The CDR3 region of rearranged TCR beta genes was amplified from genomic DNA by a multiplex PCR assay. Amplified TCR beta libraries were sequenced as 87-base-pair reads on the Illumina HiSeq System. The paper's data handling went like this. A later analysis counted tens of millions of unique TCR beta chains across the 700 or so repertoires, and roughly 9.9 million of these chains were shared by at least two donors. A nearest-neighbor algorithm error-corrected the raw reads and collapsed the reads into unique sequences, merging closely related sequences to remove PCR and sequencing errors. V, D and J gene segments were assigned by aligning CDR3 sequences to IMGT reference sequences. For a sequence to be retained, a match of at least six nucleotides was required to both a V gene segment and a J gene segment. Rearrangements were called productive when the CDR3 lacked stop codons and stayed in frame with V and J; all others were non-productive. Following IMGT convention, CDR3 was defined as the stretch from the second conserved V-encoded cysteine up to the conserved J-encoded phenylalanine. The earlier analysis of about 610 of the donors excluded any sequence lacking an unambiguous match to a single V gene segment. An earlier analysis of approximately 590 of the donors called V segments functional above 56.7% productive rearrangements and segregating when the between-donor standard deviation exceeded 5%. A statistical classification framework was built to diagnose cytomegalovirus status from the catalog of TCR beta chain sequences. In a later analysis, V and J genes were assigned by comparing TCR nucleotide sequences against IMGT/GENE-DB human TR gene sequences. A later analysis assigned CDR3 sequences and most-parsimonious VDJ recombination scenarios with the TCRdist pipeline. In a later analysis, each TCR beta chain was defined by its CDR3 amino acid sequence together with its V-gene family, and reads lacking a unique V-gene family were excluded. As a way to deal with suspected cross-contamination and a sequencing artifact, a later analysis dropped approximately 570 nucleotide sequences that were highly shared and had low generation probability. In a later analysis, a clonal expansion index was calculated for each public chain from normalized within-repertoire ranks of inferred template counts. In a later analysis, generation probabilities were computed using a VDJ recombination model fitted to out-of-frame rearrangements, and the results were checked against IGoR. Hypergeometric tests were used in a later analysis to score TCR-TCR, TCR-HLA and TCR-CMV co-occurrence, with a repertoire-size bias correction applied to the TCR pairs. In a later analysis, false discovery rates were estimated by permuting HLA or CMV assignments 20 times. In a later analysis, co-occurring TCRs were grouped using DBSCAN, with TCRdist sequence similarity added in when clustering inside HLA-allele-positive subsets. Repertoires with fewer than 30,000 or more than 120,000 public chains, plus five repertoires with anomalous nucleotide sharing, were excluded from co-occurrence clustering. TCRdb limited this immuneACCESS table to in-frame rearrangements with V and J called. A share of clones is missing; checked studies link under half to unresolved V genes, and the rest is unexplained. The V and J calls and clone size were taken over from that table, and D and trimming were inferred from the DNA. For this sample there are about 230,000 clones; roughly 73% appear just once. The top ten clonotypes cover less than 0.6% of the sample.

Recombination linked TRBV4-1 to TRBJ2-1, with 7 bases aligning to TRBD2. This clonotype originated in a boy aged 5-17 years in good health and CMV-seronegative. What was sequenced was PBMCs. The DNA sequence reads TGCGCCAGCAGCCGACTAGCCACCTACAATGAGCAGTTCTTC. Translation gives CASSRLATYNEQFF.